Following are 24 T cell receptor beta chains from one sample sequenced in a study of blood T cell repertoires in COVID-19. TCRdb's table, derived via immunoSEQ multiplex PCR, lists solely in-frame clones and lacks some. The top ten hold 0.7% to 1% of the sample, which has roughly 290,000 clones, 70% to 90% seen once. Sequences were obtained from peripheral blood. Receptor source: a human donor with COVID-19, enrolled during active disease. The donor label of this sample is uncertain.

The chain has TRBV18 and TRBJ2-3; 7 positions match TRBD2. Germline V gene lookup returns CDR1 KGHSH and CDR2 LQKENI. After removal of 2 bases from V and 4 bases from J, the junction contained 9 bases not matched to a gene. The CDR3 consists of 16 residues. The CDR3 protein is CASSPTAGAAADTQYF. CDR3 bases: TGTGCCAGCTCACCAACGGCGGGAGCCGCGGCAGATACGCAGTATTTT.

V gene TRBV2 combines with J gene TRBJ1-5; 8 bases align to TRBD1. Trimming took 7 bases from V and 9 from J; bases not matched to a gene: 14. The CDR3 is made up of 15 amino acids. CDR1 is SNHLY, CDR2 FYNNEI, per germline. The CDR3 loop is CASTPGVSGGRPQHF. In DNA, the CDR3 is TGTGCCAGCACTCCAGGGGTGTCAGGGGGCAGGCCCCAGCATTTT.

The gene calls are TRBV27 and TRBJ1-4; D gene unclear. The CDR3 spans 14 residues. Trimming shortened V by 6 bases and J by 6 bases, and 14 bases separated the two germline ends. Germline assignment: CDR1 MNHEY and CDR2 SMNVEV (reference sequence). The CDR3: CASSPMLPYEKLFF. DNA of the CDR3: TGTGCCAGCAGCCCGATGCTACCGTATGAAAAACTGTTTTTT.

The CDR3 DNA reads as TGTGCCAGCAGTAAGAGACTAGCCTCTCGGGTGGAGCAGTTCTTC. Protein sequence: CASSKRLASRVEQFF. The gene calls are TRBV2 and TRBJ2-1; 7 bases map to TRBD2. J lost 10 bases, V lost 5 bases, and 14 bases had no gene match. This CDR3 spans 15 amino acids. Germline-derived CDR1 and CDR2 are SNHLY and FYNNEI.

As DNA, the CDR3 is TGTGCCAGTAGCCCCAGAGATCCGGGGAACACTGAAGCTTTCTTT. The encoded protein is CASSPRDPGNTEAFF. This rearrangement joins TRBV19 to TRBJ1-1, with D hard to call. Germline CDR1 LNHDA, CDR2 SQIVND (reference sequence). The CDR3 contains 15 residues. The V end was cut by 6 bases, the J end by 1 base, with 15 bases between. Using reference TRBV19 and TRBJ1-1 for the parts outside the CDR3, the full variable domain is DGGITQSPKYLFRKEGQNVTLSCEQNLNHDAMYWYRQDPGQGLRLIYYSQIVNDFQKGDIAEGYSVSREKKESFPLTVTSAQKNPTAFYLCASSPRDPGNTEAFFGQGTRLTVV.

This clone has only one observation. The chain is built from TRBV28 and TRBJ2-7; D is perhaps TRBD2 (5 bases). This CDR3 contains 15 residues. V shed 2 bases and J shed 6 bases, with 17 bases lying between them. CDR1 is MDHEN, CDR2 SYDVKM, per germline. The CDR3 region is CASSLGLGVGSEQYF. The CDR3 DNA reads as TGTGCCAGCAGTTTAGGACTTGGGGTAGGCTCCGAGCAGTACTTC. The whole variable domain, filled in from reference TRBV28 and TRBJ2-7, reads DVKVTQSSRYLVKRTGEKVFLECVQDMDHENMFWYRQDPGLGLRLIYFSYDVKMKEKGDIPEGYSVSREKKERFSLILESASTNQTSMYLCASSLGLGVGSEQYFGPGTRLTVT.

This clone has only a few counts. The CDR3, as DNA: TGTGCCAGCAGCCGCTTACAGGGGGCCGAGCAGTACTTC. Its protein is CASSRLQGAEQYF. The chain joins TRBV3-1 (or the pseudogene TRBV3-2) to TRBJ2-7; 9 bases agree with TRBD1. The germline V gene encodes CDR1 LGHDT and CDR2 YNNKEL (reference sequence). Germline trimming cut 4 bases from V and 6 bases from J; bases unmatched to any gene: 4. This CDR3 spans 13 amino acids.

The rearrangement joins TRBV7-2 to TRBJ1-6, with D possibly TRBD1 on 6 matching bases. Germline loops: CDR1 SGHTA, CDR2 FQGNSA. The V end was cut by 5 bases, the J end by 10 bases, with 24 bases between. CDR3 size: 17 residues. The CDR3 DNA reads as TGTGCCAGCAGCCCTATATGGCGGGGGCGCGATGACTCACCCCTCCACTTT. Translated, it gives CASSPIWRGRDDSPLHF.

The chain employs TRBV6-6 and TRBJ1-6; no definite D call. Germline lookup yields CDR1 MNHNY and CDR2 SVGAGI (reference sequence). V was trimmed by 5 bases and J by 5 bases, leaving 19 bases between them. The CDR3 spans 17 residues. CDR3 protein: CASSPLGSRLNNSPLHF. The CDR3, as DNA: TGTGCCAGCAGTCCCCTGGGCTCCAGGCTCAATAATTCACCCCTCCACTTT.

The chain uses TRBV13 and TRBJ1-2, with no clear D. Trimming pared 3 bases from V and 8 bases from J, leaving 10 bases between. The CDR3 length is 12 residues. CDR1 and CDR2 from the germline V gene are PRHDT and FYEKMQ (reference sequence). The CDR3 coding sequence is TGTGCCAGCAGCTTCAGGAATCTGGGCTACACCTTC. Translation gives CASSFRNLGYTF.

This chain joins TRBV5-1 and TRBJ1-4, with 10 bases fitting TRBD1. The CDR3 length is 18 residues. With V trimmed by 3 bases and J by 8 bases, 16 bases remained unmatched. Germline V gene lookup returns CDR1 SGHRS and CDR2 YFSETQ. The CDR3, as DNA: TGCGCCAGCAGCTCCTCATTAACCGACAGGGGGCGCCAGGAAAAACTGTTTTTT. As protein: CASSSSLTDRGRQEKLFF.

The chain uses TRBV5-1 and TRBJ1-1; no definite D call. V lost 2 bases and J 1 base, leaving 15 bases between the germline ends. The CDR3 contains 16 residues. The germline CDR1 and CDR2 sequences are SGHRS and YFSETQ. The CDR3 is CASSLATMAQNTEAFF. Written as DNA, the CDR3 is TGCGCCAGCAGCTTAGCGACGATGGCCCAGAACACTGAAGCTTTCTTT. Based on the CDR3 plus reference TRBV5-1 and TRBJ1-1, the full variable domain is KAGVTQTPRYLIKTRGQQVTLSCSPISGHRSVSWYQQTPGQGLQFLFEYFSETQRNKGNFPGRFSGRQFSNSRSEMNVSTLELGDSALYLCASSLATMAQNTEAFFGQGTRLTVV.

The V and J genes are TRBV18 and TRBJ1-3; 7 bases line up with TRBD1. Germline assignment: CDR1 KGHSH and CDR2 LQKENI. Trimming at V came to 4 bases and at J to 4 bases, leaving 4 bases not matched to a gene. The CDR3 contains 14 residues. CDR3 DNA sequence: TGTGCCAGCTCACTGACAGGGTACGGAAACACCATATATTTT. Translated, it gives CASSLTGYGNTIYF.

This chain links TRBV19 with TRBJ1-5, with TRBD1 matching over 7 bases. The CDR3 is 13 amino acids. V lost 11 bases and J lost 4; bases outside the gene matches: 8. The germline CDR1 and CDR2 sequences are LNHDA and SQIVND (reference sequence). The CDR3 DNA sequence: TGTGCCGGGGGGACAGAACTTAATCAGCCCCAGCATTTT. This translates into CAGGTELNQPQHF. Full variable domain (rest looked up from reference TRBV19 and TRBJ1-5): DGGITQSPKYLFRKEGQNVTLSCEQNLNHDAMYWYRQDPGQGLRLIYYSQIVNDFQKGDIAEGYSVSREKKESFPLTVTSAQKNPTAFYLCAGGTELNQPQHFGDGTRLSIL.

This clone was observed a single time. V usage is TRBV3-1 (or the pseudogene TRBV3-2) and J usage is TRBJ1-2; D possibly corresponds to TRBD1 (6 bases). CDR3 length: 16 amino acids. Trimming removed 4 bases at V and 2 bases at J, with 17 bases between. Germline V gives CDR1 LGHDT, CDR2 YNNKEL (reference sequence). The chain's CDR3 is CASSRAGTQYNYGYTF. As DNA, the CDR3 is TGTGCCAGCAGCCGCGCCGGGACACAATACAACTATGGCTACACCTTC.

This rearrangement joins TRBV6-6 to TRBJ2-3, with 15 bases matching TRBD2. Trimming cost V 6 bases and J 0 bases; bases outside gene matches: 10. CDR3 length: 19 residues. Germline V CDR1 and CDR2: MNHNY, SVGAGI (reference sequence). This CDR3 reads CASSSGLAGGLLSTDTQYF. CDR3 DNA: TGTGCCAGCAGCTCCGGACTAGCGGGAGGGCTCCTTAGCACAGATACGCAGTATTTT.

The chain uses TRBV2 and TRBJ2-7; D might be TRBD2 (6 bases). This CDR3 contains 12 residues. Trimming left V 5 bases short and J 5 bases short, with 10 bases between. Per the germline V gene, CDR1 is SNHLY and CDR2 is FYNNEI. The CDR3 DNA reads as TGTGCCAGCAGTCGGGGGTCCCACGAGCAGTACTTC. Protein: CASSRGSHEQYF. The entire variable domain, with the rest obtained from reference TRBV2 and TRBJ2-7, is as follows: EPEVTQTPSHQVTQMGQEVILRCVPISNHLYFYWYRQILGQKVEFLVSFYNNEISEKSEIFDDQFSVERPDGSNFTLKIRSTKLEDSAMYFCASSRGSHEQYFGPGTRLTVT.

The CDR3 nucleotides read TGTGCCAGTAGGGGGGACAGGGCCATGAACACTGAAGCTTTCTTT. Translation: CASRGDRAMNTEAFF. This chain links TRBV19 with TRBJ1-1, with TRBD1 matching 9 bases. V shed 6 bases, J shed 0 bases, and the junction held 5 bases outside the gene matches. This CDR3 comprises 15 residues. The germline V gene encodes CDR1 LNHDA and CDR2 SQIVND (reference sequence).

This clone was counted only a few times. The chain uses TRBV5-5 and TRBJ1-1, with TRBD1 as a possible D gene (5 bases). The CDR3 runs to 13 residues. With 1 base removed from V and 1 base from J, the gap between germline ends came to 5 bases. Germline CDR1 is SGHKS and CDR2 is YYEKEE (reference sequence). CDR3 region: CASSLTGNTEAFF. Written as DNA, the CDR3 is TGTGCCAGCAGCTTGACAGGGAACACTGAAGCTTTCTTT.

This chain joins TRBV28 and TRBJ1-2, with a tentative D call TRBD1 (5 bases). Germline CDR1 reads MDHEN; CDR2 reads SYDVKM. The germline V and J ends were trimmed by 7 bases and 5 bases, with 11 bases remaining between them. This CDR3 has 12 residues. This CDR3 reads CASNTGGYGYTF. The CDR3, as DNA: TGTGCCAGCAACACCGGGGGGTATGGCTACACCTTC.

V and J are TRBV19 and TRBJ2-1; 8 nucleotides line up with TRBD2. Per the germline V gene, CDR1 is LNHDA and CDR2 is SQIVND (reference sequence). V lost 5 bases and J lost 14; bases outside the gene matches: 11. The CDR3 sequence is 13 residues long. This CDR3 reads CASSGVAGSSEFF. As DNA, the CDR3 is TGTGCCAGTAGTGGCGTAGCGGGATCCTCTGAGTTCTTC.

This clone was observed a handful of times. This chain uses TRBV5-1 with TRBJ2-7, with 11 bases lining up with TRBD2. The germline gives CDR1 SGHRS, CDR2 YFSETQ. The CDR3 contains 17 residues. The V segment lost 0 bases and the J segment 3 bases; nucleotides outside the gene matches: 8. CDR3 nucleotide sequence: TGCGCCAGCAGCTTGGGATTGCCGACTAGCGGGAACTACGAGCAGTACTTC. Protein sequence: CASSLGLPTSGNYEQYF.

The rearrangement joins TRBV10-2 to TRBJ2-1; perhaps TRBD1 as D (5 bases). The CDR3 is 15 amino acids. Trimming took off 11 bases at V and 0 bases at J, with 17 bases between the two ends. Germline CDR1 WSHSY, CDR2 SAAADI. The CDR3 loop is CAAGKETSSYNEQFF. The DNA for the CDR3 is TGCGCCGCAGGGAAGGAGACGAGCTCCTACAATGAGCAGTTCTTC.

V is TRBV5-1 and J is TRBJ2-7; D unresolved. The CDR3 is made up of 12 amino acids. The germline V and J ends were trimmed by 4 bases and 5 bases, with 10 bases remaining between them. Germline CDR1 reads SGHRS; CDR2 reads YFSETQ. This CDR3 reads CASSRLGDEQYF. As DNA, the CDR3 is TGCGCCAGCAGCAGGCTAGGCGACGAGCAGTACTTC.